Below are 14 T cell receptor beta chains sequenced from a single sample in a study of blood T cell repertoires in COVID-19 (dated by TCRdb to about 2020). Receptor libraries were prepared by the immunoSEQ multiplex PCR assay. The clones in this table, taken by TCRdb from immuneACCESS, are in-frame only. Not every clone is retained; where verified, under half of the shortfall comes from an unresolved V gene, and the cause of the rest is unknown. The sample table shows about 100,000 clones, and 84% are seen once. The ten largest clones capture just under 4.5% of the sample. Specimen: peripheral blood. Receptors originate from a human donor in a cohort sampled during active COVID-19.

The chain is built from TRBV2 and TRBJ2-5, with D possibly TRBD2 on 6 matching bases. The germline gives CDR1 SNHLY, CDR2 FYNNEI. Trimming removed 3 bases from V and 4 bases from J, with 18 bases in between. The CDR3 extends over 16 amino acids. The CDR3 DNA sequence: TGTGCCAGCAGTGATAGAAGACGGTGGGGGGTAGAGACCCAGTACTTC. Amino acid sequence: CASSDRRRWGVETQYF. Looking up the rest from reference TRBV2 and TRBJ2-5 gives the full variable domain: EPEVTQTPSHQVTQMGQEVILRCVPISNHLYFYWYRQILGQKVEFLVSFYNNEISEKSEIFDDQFSVERPDGSNFTLKIRSTKLEDSAMYFCASSDRRRWGVETQYFGPGTRLLVL.

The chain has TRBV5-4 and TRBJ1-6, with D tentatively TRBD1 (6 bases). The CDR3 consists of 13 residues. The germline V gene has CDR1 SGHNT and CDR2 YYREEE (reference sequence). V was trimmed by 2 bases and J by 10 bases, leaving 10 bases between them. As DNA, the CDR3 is TGTGCCAGCAGCTTCAGGGGCTTATCACCCCTCCACTTT. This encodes CASSFRGLSPLHF.

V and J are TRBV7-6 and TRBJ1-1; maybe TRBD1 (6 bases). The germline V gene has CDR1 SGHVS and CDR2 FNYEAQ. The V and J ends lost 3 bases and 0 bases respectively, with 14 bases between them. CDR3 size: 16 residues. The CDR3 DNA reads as TGTGCCAGCAGCTTGTTCGGTGGACAGCTGAACACTGAAGCTTTCTTT. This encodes CASSLFGGQLNTEAFF.

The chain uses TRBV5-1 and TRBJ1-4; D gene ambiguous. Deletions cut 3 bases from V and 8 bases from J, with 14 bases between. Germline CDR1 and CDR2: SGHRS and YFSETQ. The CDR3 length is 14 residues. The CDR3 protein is CASSSGGGREKLFF. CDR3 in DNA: TGCGCCAGCAGCTCGGGAGGAGGGCGGGAAAAACTGTTTTTT.

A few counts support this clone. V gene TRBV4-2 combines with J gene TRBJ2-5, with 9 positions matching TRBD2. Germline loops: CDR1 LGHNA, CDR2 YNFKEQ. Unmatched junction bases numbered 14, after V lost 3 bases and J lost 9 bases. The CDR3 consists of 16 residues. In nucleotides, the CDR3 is TGTGCCAGCAGCCAGGCCGGCCAGCGGGGGGCCGAGGCCCAGTACTTC. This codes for CASSQAGQRGAEAQYF.

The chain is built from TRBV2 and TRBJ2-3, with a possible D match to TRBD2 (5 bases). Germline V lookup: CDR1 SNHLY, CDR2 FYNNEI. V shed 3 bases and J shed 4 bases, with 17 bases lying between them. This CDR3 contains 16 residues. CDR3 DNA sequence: TGTGCCAGCAGTGATCTGTTCTTACTAGTTCCAGATACGCAGTATTTT. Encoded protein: CASSDLFLLVPDTQYF.

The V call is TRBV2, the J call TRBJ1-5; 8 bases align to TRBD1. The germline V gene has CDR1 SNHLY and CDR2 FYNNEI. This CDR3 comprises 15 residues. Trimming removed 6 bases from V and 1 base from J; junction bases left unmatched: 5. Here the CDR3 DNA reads TGTGCCAGCAGGCAGGGGGCGAGAAGCAATCAGCCCCAGCATTTT. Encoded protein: CASRQGARSNQPQHF.

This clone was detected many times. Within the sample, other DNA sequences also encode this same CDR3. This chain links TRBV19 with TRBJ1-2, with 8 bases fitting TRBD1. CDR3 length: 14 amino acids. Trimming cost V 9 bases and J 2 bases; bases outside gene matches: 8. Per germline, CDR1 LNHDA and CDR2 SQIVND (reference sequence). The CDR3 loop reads CASTTGGINYGYTF. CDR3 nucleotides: TGTGCCAGCACCACAGGGGGAATCAACTATGGCTACACCTTC.

CDR3 bases: TGTGCCAGCAGCCCCGGACAGGGGTTGGGAGATACGCAGTATTTT. This gives the protein CASSPGQGLGDTQYF. The chain uses TRBV7-8 and TRBJ2-3; 9 bases match TRBD1. The CDR3 totals 15 residues. Germline values: CDR1 SGHVS, CDR2 FQNEAQ. The trim removed 5 bases at V and 5 bases at J, leaving 8 bases unmatched.

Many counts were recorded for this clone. Here the CDR3 reads CASSPLGGQETQYF. The CDR3 DNA is TGTGCCAGCTCACCACTGGGGGGGCAAGAGACCCAGTACTTC. V gene TRBV18 combines with J gene TRBJ2-5; 7 bases map to TRBD2. V was pared by 1 base and J by 2 bases, with 1 base of the junction left unmatched. The CDR3 is made up of 14 amino acids. Germline V gene sequence: CDR1 KGHSH, CDR2 LQKENI.

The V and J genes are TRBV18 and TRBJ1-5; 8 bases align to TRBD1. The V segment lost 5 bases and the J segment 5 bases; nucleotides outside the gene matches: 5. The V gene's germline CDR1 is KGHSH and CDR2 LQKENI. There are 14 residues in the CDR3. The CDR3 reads CASSNDRGYQPQHF. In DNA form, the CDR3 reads TGTGCCAGCTCAAACGACAGGGGCTATCAGCCCCAGCATTTT.

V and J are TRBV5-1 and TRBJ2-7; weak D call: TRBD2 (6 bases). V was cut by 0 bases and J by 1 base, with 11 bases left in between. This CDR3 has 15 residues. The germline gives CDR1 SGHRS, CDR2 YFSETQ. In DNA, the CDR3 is TGCGCCAGCAGCTTGGGGGTGGGACTTTCCTACGAGCAGTACTTC. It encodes CASSLGVGLSYEQYF.

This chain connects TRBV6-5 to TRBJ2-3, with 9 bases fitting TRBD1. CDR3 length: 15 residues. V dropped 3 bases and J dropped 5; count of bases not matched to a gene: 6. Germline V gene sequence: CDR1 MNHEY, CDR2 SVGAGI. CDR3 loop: CASSYRGQGRDTQYF. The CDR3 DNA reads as TGTGCCAGCAGTTATCGGGGACAGGGAAGAGATACGCAGTATTTT.

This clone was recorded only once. CDR3 loop: CASSVLRRRAGVNEQFF. The CDR3 DNA reads TGTGCCAGCAGTGTACTCCGCCGACGGGCAGGGGTCAATGAGCAGTTCTTC. The rearrangement uses TRBV28 and TRBJ2-1; perhaps TRBD1 as D (6 bases). V was pared by 5 bases and J by 6 bases, with 23 bases between. Germline CDR1 and CDR2: MDHEN and SYDVKM. The CDR3 is made up of 17 amino acids.